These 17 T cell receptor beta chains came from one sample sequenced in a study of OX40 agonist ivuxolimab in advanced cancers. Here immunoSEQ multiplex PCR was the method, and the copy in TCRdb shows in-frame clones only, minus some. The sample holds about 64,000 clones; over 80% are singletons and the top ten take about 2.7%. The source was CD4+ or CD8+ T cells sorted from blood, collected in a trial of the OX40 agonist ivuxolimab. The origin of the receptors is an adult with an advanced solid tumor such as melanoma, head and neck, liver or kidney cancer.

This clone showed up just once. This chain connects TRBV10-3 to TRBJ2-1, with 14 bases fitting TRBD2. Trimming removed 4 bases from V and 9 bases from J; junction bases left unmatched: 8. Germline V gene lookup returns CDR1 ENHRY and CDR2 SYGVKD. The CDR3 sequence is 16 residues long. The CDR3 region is CAISGGTSGSLSEQFF. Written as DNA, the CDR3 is TGTGCCATCAGTGGGGGGACTAGCGGGAGTCTGAGTGAGCAGTTCTTC.

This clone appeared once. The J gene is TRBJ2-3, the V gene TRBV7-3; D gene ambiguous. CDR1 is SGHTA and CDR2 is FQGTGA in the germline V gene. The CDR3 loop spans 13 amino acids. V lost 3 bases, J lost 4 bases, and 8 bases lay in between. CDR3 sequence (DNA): TGTGCCAGCAGCTTGGCAGCCGCAGATACGCAGTATTTT. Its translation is CASSLAAADTQYF. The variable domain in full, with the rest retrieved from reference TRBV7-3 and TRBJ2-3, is GAGVSQTPSNKVTEKGKYVELRCDPISGHTALYWYRQSLGQGPEFLIYFQGTGAADDSGLPNDRFFAVRPEGSVSTLKIQRTERGDSAVYLCASSLAAADTQYFGPGTRLTVL.

The CDR3 region is CASSPGQNNYEQYF. For the CDR3, the DNA is TGTGCCAGCAGCCCGGGACAGAATAATTACGAGCAGTACTTC. The chain has TRBV7-9 and TRBJ2-7, with TRBD1 matching 7 bases. The CDR3 length is 14 residues. Per the germline V gene, CDR1 is SEHNR and CDR2 is FQNEAQ (reference sequence). V lost 5 bases and J lost 4; bases outside the gene matches: 8.

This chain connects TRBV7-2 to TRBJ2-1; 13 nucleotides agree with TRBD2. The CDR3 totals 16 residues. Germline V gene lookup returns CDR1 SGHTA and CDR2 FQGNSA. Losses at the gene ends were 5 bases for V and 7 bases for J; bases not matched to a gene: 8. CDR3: CASSKGTSGVLNEQFF. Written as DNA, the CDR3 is TGTGCCAGCAGCAAAGGGACTAGCGGGGTCTTGAATGAGCAGTTCTTC.

This CDR3 reads CASSKTGYGAAGYTF. DNA of the CDR3: TGTGCCAGCAGTAAGACAGGGTATGGGGCGGCTGGCTACACCTTC. The chain recombines TRBV6-5 with TRBJ1-2; the match to TRBD1 covers 7 bases. Germline trimming cut 5 bases from V and 7 bases from J; bases unmatched to any gene: 13. The germline CDR1 and CDR2 sequences are MNHEY and SVGAGI. The CDR3 contains 15 residues.

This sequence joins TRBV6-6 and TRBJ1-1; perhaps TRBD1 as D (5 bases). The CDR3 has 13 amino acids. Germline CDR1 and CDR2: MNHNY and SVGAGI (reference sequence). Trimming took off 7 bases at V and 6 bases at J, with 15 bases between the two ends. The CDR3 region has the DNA TGTGCCAGCATAAACCGGGACGCCCCTGAAGCTTTCTTT. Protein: CASINRDAPEAFF.

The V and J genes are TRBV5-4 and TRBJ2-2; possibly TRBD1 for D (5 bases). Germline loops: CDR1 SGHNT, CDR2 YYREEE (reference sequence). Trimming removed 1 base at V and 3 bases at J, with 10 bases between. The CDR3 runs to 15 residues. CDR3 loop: CASSLSVQDTGELFF. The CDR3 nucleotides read TGTGCCAGCAGCTTGTCGGTACAGGACACCGGGGAGCTGTTTTTT.

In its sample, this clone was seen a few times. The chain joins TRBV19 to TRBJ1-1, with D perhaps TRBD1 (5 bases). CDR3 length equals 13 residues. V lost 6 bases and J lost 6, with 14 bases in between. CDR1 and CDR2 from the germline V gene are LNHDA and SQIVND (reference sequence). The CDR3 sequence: CASRGRGLPEAFF. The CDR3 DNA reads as TGTGCCAGTAGAGGGAGGGGCTTGCCTGAAGCTTTCTTT.

In nucleotides, the CDR3 is TGCAGCGTTGTGGAACAGATGAACACCGGGGAGCTGTTTTTT. Amino acids: CSVVEQMNTGELFF. This chain connects TRBV29-1 to TRBJ2-2; D gene ambiguous. Trimming left V 4 bases short and J 1 base short, with 10 bases between. This CDR3 spans 14 amino acids. Germline assignment: CDR1 SQVTM and CDR2 ANQGSEA.

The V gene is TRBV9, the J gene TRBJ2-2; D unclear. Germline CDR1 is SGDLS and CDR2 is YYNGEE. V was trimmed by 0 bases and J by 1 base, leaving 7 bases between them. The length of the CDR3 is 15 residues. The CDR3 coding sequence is TGTGCCAGCAGCGTAGCTACGGAGAACACCGGGGAGCTGTTTTTT. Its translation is CASSVATENTGELFF. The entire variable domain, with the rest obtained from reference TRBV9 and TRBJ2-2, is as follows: DSGVTQTPKHLITATGQRVTLRCSPRSGDLSVYWYQQSLDQGLQFLIQYYNGEERAKGNILERFSAQQFPDLHSELNLSSLELGDSALYFCASSVATENTGELFFGEGSRLTVL.

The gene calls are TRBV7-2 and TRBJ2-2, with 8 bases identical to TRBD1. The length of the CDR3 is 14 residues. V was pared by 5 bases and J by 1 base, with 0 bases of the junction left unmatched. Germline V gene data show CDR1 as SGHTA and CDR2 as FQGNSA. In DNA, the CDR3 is TGTGCCAGCAGCGGGACAGGGAACACCGGGGAGCTGTTTTTT. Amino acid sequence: CASSGTGNTGELFF.

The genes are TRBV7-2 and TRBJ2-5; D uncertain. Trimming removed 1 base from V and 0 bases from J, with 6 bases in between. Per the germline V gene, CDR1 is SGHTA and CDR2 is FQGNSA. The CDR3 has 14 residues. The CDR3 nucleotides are TGTGCCAGCAGCTTAGGAGGTTACCAAGAGACCCAGTACTTC. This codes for CASSLGGYQETQYF.

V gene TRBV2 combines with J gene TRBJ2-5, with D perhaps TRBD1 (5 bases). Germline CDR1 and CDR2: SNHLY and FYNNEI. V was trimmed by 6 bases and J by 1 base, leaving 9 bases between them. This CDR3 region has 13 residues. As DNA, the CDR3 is TGTGCCAGCAGCCCTCAGGGCCAAGAGACCCAGTACTTC. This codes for CASSPQGQETQYF.

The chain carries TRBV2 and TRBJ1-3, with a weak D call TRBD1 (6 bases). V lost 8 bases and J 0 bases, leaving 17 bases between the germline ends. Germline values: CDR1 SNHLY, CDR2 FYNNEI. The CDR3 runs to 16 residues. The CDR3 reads CASGGTGSPSGNTIYF. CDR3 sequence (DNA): TGTGCCAGCGGGGGAACAGGGTCCCCCTCTGGAAACACCATATATTTT.

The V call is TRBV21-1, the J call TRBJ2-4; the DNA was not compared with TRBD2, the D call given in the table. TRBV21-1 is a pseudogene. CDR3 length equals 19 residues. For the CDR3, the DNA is TGTGCCAGCAGACAGAGATCCCTGGCCCTAGCCCTAGCCAAAAACATTCAGTACTTC. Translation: CASRQRSLALALAKNIQYF.

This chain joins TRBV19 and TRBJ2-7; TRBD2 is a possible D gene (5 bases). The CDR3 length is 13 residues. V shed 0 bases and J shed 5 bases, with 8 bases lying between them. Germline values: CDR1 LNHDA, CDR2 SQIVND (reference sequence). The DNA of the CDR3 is TGTGCCAGTAGTATAGACGGGGTCCACGAGCAGTACTTC. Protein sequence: CASSIDGVHEQYF.

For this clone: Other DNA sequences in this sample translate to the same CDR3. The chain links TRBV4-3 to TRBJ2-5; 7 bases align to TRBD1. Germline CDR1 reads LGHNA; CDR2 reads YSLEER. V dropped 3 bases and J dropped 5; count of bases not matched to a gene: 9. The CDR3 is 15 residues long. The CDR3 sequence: CASSQGQRGAETQYF. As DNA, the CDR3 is TGCGCCAGCAGCCAGGGACAGAGGGGAGCTGAGACCCAGTACTTC.